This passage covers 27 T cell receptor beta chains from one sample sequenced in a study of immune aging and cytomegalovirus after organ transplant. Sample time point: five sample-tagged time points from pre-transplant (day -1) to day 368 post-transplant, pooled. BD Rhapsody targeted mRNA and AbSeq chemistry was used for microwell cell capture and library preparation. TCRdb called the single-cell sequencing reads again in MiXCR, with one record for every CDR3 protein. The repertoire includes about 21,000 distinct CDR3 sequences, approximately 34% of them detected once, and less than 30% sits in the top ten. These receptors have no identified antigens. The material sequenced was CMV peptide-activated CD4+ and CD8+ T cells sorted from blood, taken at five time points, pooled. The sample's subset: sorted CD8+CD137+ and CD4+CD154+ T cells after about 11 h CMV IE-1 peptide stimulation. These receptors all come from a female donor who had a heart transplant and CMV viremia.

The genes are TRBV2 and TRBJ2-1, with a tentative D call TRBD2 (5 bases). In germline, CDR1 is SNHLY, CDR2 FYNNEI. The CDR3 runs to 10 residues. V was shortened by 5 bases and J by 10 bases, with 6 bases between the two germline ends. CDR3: CASSTGEQFF. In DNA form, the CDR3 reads TGTGCCAGCAGTACGGGGGAGCAGTTCTTC.

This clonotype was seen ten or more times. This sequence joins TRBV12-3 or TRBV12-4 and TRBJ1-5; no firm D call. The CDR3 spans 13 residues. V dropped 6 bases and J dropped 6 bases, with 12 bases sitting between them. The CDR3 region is CASSQTAGQPQHF. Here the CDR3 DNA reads TGTGCCAGCAGCCAGACCGCGGGTCAGCCCCAGCATTTT.

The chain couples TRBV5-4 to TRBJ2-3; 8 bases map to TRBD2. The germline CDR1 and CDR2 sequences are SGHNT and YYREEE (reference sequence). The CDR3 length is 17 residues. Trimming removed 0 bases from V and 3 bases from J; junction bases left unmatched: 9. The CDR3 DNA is TGTGCCAGCAGCTTGGGGGCCAGCGGGAGTGTGACAGATACGCAGTATTTT. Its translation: CASSLGASGSVTDTQYF.

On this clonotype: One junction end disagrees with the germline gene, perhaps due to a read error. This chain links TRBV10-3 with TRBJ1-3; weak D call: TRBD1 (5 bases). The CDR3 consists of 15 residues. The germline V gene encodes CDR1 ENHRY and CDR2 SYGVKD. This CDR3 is CTISARVSSGNTIYF. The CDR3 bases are TGTACCATCAGTGCCAGGGTCTCCTCTGGAAACACCATATATTTT.

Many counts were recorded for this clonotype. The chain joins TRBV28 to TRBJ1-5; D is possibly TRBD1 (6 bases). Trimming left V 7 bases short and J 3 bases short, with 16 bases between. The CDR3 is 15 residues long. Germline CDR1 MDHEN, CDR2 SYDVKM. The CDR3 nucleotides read TGTGCCAGCAAATCGCGCGGGACAAACAATCAGCCCCAGCATTTT. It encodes CASKSRGTNNQPQHF.

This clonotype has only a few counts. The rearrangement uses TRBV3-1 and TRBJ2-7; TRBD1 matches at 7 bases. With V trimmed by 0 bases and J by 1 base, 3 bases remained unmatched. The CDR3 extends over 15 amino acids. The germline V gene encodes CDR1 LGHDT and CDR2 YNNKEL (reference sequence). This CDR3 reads CASSQDGDRSYEQYF. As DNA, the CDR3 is TGTGCCAGCAGCCAAGATGGGGACAGATCCTACGAGCAGTACTTC.

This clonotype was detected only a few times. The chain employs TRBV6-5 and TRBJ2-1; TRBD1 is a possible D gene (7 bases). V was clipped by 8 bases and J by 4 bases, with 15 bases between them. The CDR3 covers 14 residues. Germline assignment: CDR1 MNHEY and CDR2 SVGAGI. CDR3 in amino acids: CASRRAGGYNEQFF. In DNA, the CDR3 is TGTGCCAGCCGGAGGGCAGGGGGGTACAATGAGCAGTTCTTC.

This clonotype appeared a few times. The CDR3 bases are TGTGCCAGCAGAACCGGGAACTCCTACGAGCAGTACTTC. Its translation is CASRTGNSYEQYF. The J gene is TRBJ2-7, the V gene TRBV6-5; tentatively, D is TRBD2 (5 bases). V shed 6 bases and J shed 0 bases, with 9 bases lying between them. The CDR3 covers 13 residues. Germline V lookup: CDR1 MNHEY, CDR2 SVGAGI.

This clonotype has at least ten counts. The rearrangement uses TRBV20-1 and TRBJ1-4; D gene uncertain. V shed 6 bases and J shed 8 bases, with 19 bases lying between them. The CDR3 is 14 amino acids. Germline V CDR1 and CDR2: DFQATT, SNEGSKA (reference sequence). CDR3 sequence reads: CSATPQPAREKLFF. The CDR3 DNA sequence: TGCAGTGCAACCCCACAACCGGCGAGGGAAAAACTGTTTTTT.

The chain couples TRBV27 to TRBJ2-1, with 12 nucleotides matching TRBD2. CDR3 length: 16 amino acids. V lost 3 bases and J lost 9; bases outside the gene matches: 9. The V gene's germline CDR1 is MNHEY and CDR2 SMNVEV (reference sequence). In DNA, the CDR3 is TGTGCCAGCAGTTTGAGAGCTCTAGCGGGAGGGCCTGAGCAGTTCTTC. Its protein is CASSLRALAGGPEQFF.

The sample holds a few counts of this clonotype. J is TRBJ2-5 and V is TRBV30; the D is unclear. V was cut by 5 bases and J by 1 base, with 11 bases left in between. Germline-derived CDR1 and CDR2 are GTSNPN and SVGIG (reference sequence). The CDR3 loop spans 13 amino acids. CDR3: CAWGAGSQETQYF. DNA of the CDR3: TGTGCCTGGGGAGCCGGGTCCCAAGAGACCCAGTACTTC.

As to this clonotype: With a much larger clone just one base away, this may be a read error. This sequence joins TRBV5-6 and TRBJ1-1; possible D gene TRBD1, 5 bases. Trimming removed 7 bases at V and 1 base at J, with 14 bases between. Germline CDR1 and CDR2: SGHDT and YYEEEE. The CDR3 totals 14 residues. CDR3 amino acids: CASGSGTSNTEAFF. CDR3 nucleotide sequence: TGTGCCAGCGGCTCAGGGACCTCGAACACTGAAGCTTTCTTT.

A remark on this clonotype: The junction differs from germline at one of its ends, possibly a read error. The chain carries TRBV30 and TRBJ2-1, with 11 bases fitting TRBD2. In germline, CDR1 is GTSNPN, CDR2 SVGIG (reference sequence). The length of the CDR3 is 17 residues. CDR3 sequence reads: CAWGVREGLAVANEQLF. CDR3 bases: TGTGCCTGGGGTGTACGAGAGGGACTAGCGGTAGCTAATGAGCAGCTCTTC. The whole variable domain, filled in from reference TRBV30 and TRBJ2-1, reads SQTIHQWPATLVQPVGSPLSLECTVEGTSNPNLYWYRQAAGRGLQLLFYSVGIGQISSEVPQNLSASRPQDRQFILSSKKLLLSDSGFYLCAWGVREGLAVANEQLFGPGTRLTVL.

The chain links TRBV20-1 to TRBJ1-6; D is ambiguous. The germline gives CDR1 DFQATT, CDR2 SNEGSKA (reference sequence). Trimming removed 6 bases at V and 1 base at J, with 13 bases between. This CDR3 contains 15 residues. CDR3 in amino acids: CSAHPGLSYNSPLHF. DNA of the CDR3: TGCAGTGCCCATCCCGGGTTATCCTATAATTCACCCCTCCACTTT.

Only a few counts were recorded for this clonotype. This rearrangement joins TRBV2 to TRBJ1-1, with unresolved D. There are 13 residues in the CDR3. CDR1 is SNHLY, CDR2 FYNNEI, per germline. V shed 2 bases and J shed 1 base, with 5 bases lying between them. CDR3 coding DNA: TGTGCCAGCAGTGAATCCGAGAACACTGAAGCTTTCTTT. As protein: CASSESENTEAFF.

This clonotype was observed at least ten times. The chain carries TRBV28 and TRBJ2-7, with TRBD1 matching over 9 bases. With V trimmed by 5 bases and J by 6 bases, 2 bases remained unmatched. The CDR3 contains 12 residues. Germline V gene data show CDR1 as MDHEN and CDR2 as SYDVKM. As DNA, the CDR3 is TGTGCCAGCAGTCAGACAGGGGGCGAGCAGTACTTC. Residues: CASSQTGGEQYF.

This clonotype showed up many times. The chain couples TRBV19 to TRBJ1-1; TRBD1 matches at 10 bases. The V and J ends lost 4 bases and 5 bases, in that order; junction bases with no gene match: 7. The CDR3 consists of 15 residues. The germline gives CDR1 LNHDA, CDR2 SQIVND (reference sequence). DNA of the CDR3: TGTGCCAGTAGTACGGGACAGGGGTATGCGACTGAAGCTTTCTTT. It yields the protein CASSTGQGYATEAFF. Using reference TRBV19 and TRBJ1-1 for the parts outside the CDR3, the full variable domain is DGGITQSPKYLFRKEGQNVTLSCEQNLNHDAMYWYRQDPGQGLRLIYYSQIVNDFQKGDIAEGYSVSREKKESFPLTVTSAQKNPTAFYLCASSTGQGYATEAFFGQGTRLTVV.

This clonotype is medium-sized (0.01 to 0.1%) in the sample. CDR3 amino acids: CATSQGMNTEAFF. The DNA of the CDR3 is TGTGCCACCAGTCAGGGGATGAACACTGAAGCTTTCTTT. The genes are TRBV24-1 and TRBJ1-1, with a tentative D call TRBD1 (6 bases). The V end lost 6 bases, the J end lost 0 bases, and 7 bases lay between the germline ends. CDR1 is KGHDR, CDR2 SFDVKD, per germline. The CDR3 length is 13 residues.

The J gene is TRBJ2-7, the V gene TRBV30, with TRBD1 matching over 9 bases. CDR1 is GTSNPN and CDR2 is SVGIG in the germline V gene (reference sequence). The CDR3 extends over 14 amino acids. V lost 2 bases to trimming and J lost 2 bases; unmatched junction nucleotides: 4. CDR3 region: CAWSPGQGPYEQYF. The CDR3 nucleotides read TGTGCCTGGAGTCCCGGACAGGGGCCCTACGAGCAGTACTTC.

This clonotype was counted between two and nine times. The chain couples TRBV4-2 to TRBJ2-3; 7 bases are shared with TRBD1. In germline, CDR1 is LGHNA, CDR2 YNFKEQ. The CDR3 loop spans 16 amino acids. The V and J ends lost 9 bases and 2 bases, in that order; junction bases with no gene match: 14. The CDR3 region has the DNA TGTGCCAGGAGTCGTTGTCCTAGGGGGCACACAGATACGCAGTATTTT. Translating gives CARSRCPRGHTDTQYF.

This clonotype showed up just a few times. CDR3 sequence reads: CASRAGQHGYTF. The CDR3 DNA sequence: TGTGCCAGCAGGGCGGGACAGCATGGCTACACCTTC. This sequence joins TRBV2 and TRBJ1-2; the match to TRBD1 covers 7 bases. The CDR3 spans 12 residues. The V gene's germline CDR1 is SNHLY and CDR2 FYNNEI. V shed 6 bases, J shed 6 bases, and the junction held 4 bases outside the gene matches.

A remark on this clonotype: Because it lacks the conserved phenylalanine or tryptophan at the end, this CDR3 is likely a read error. The CDR3 here is CASSQGDRVNTEAFS. The CDR3 coding sequence is TGCGCCAGCAGCCAAGGTGACAGGGTTAACACTGAAGCTTTCTCT. This rearrangement joins TRBV3-1 to TRBJ1-1; 7 bases are shared with TRBD1. Germline-derived CDR1 and CDR2 are LGHDT and YNNKEL (reference sequence). The length of the CDR3 is 15 residues.

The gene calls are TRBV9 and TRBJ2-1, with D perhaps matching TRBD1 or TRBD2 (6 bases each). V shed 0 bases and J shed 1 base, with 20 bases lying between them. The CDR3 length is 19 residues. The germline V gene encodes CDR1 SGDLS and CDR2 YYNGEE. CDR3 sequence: CASSVGFKVGGPSYNEQFF. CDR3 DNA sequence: TGTGCCAGCAGCGTAGGTTTTAAGGTTGGGGGGCCTTCCTACAATGAGCAGTTCTTC.

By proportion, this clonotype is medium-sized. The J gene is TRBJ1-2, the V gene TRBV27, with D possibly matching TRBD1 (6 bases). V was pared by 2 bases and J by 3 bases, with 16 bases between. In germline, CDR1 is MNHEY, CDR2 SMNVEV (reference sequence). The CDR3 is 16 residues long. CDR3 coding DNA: TGTGCCAGCAGTTTAGTTGGCGGGAGGGGGGACTATGGCTACACCTTC. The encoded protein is CASSLVGGRGDYGYTF.

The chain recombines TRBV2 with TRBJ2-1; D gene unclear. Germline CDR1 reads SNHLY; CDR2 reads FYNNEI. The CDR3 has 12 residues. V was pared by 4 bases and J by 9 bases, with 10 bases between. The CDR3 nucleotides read TGTGCCAGCAGTGGCCCGGTAGGTGAGCAGTTCTTC. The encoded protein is CASSGPVGEQFF.

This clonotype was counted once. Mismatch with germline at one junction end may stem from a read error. The CDR3, as DNA: TGCAGCGCCTCAGGGCACAGCTCCTGCAATGAGCAGTTCTTC. This sequence encodes CSASGHSSCNEQFF. This chain uses TRBV29-1 with TRBJ2-1; maybe TRBD1 (5 bases). The CDR3 totals 14 residues. Germline assignment: CDR1 SQVTM and CDR2 ANQGSEA.

DNA for the CDR3: TGTGCCAGCAGCGTATCACGAGGCAGAAACAATGAGCAGTTCTTC. Its translation: CASSVSRGRNNEQFF. The chain links TRBV9 to TRBJ2-1; D is undetermined. Germline V gives CDR1 SGDLS, CDR2 YYNGEE. This CDR3 has 15 residues. Deletions cut 1 base from V and 5 bases from J, with 13 bases between.